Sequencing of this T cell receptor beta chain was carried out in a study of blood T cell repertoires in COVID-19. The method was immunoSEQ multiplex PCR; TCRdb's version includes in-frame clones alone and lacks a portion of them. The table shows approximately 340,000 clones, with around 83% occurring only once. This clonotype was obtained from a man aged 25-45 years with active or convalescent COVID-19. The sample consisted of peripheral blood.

CDR3 in DNA: TGTGCCAGTAGGGGGCTAGCGGGCGCACCCGGGGAGCTGTTTTTT. Encoded protein: CASRGLAGAPGELFF. The chain uses TRBV19 and TRBJ2-2; 8 bases line up with TRBD2. The germline V gene encodes CDR1 LNHDA and CDR2 SQIVND (reference sequence). Trimming removed 6 bases from V and 6 bases from J; junction bases left unmatched: 9. CDR3 length: 15 amino acids.